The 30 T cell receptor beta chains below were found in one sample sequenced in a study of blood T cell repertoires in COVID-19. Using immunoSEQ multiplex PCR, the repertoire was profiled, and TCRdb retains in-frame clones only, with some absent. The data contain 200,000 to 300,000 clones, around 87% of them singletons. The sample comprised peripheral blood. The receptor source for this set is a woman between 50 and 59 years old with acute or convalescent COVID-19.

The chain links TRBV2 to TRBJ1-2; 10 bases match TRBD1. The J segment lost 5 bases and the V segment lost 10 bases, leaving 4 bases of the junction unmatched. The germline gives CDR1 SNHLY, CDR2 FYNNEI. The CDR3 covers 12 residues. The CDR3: CAMGQGWYGYTF. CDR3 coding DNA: TGTGCCATGGGACAGGGGTGGTATGGCTACACCTTC.

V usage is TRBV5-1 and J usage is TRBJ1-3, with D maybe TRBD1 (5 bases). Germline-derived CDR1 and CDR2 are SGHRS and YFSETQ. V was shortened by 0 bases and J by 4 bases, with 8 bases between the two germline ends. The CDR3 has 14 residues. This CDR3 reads CASSLAGEGNTIYF. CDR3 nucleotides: TGCGCCAGCAGCTTGGCGGGGGAAGGAAACACCATATATTTT.

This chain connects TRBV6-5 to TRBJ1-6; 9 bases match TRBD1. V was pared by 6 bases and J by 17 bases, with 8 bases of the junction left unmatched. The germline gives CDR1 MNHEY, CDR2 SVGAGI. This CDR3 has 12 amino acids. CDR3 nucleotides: TGTGCCAGCAGACCGGGACAGGGAAGAGTCCACTTT. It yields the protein CASRPGQGRVHF.

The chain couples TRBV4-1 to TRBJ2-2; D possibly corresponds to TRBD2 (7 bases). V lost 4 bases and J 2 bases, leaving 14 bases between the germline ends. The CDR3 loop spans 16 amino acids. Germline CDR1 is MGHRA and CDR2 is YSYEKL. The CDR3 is CASSLPGGLNTGELFF. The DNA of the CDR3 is TGCGCCAGCAGCCTACCGGGGGGCCTTAACACCGGGGAGCTGTTTTTT.

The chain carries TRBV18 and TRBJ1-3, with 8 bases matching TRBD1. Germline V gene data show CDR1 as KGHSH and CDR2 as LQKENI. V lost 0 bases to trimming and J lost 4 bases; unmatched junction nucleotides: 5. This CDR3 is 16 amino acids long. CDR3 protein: CASSPPGRGPGNTIYF. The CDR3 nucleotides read TGTGCCAGCTCACCACCCGGCAGGGGGCCAGGAAACACCATATATTTT.

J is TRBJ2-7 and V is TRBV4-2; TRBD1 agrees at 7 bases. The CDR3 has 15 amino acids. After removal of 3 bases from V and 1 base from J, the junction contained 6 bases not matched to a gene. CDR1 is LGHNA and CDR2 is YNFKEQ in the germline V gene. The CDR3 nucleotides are TGTGCCAGCAGCCAGGCTTGGGACAGATCCTACGAGCAGTACTTC. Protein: CASSQAWDRSYEQYF.

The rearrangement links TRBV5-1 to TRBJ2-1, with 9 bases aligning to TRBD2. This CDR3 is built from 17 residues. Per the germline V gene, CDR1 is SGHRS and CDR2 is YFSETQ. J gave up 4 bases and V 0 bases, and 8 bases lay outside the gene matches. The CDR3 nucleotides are TGCGCCAGCAGCTTGGACATCCCAGCGGGAGGTTACAATGAGCAGTTCTTC. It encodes CASSLDIPAGGYNEQFF.

The CDR3 region is CATSESGTGRSGNTIYF. The CDR3 DNA follows: TGTGCCACCAGTGAATCCGGGACAGGGAGGTCTGGAAACACCATATATTTT. V is TRBV24-1 and J is TRBJ1-3; TRBD1 agrees at 9 bases. V gave up 4 bases and J gave up 1 base; unmatched junction bases: 7. CDR1 KGHDR and CDR2 SFDVKD come from the germline V gene. The CDR3 extends over 17 amino acids.

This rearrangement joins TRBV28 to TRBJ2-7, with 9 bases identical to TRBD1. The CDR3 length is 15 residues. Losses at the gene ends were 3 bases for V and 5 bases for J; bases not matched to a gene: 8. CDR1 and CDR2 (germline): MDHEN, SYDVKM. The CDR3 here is CASSFGGTGQDEQYF. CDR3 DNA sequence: TGTGCCAGCAGTTTTGGGGGGACAGGGCAGGACGAGCAGTACTTC.

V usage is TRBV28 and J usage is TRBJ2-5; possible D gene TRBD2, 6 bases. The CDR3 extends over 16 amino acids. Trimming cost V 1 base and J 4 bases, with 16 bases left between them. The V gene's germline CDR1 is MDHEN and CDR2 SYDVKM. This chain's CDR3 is CASSLLGAAGRETQYF. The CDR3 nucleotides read TGTGCCAGCAGTTTATTGGGCGCGGCGGGAAGAGAGACCCAGTACTTC.

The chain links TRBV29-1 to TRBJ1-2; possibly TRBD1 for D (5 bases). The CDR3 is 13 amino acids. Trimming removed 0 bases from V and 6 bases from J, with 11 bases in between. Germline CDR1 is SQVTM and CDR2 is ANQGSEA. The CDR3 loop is CSVEESGRDGYTF. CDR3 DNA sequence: TGCAGCGTTGAAGAATCAGGGAGGGATGGCTACACCTTC.

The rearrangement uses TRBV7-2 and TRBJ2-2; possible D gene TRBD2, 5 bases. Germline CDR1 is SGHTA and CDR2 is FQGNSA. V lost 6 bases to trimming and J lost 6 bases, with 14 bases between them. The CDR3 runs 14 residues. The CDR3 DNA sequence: TGTGCCAGCAGTCCAACCCCGCGGGCCGGGGAGCTGTTTTTT. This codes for CASSPTPRAGELFF.

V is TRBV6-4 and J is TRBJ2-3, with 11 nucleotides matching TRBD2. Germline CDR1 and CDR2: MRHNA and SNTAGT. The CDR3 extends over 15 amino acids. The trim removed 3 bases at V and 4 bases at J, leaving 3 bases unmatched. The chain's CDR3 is CASSEVAGGSDTQYF. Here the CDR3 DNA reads TGTGCCAGCAGTGAAGTAGCGGGAGGGTCAGATACGCAGTATTTT.

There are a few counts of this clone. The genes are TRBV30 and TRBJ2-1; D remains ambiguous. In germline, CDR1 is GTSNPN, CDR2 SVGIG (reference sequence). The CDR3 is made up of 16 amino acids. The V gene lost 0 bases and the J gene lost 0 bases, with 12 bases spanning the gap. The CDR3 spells CAWSVIDSRSYNEQFF. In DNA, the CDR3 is TGTGCCTGGAGTGTAATTGACTCTCGCTCCTACAATGAGCAGTTCTTC.

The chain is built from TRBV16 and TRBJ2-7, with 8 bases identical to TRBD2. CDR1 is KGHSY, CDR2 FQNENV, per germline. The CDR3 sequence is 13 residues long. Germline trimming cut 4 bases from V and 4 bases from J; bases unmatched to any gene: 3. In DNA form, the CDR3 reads TGTGCCAGCAGCCCGGGACTAGTGTACGAGCAGTACTTC. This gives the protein CASSPGLVYEQYF.

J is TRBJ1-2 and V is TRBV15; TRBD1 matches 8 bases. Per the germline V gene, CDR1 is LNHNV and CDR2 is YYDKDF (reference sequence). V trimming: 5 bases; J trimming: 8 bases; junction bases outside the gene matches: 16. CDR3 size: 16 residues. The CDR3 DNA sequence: TGTGCCACCAGCCTACGATTCGACAGGGGCTTAGGGGGCTACACCTTC. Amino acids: CATSLRFDRGLGGYTF.

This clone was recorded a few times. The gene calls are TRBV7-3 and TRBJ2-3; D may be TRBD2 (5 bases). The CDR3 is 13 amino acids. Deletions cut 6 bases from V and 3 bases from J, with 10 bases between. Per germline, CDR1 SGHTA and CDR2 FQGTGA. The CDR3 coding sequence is TGTGCCAGCAGTCACCGAGGGACAGATACGCAGTATTTT. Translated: CASSHRGTDTQYF.

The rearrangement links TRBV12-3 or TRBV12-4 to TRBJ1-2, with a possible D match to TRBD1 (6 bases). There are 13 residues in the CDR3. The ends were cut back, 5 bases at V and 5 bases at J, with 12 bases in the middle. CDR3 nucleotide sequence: TGTGCCAGCAGTGGACAGCCAGGGTATGGCTACACCTTC. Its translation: CASSGQPGYGYTF.

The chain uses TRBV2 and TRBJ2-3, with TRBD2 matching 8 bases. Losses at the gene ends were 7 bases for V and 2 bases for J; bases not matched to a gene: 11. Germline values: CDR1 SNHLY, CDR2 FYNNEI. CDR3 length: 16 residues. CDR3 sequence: CASNAPLAGNTDTQYF. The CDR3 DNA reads TGTGCCAGCAACGCTCCTTTAGCGGGAAACACAGATACGCAGTATTTT.

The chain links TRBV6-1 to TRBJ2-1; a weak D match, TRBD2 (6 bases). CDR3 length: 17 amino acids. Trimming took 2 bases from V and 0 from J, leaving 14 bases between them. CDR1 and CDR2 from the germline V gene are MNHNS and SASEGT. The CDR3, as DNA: TGTGCCAGCAGTGAACTGTCGGGAGCGAGCTCCTACAATGAGCAGTTCTTC. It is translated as CASSELSGASSYNEQFF.

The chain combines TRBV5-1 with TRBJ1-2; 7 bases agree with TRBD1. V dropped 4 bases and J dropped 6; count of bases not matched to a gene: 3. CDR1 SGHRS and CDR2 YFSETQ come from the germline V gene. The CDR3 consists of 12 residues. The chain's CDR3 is CASSVTGNGYTF. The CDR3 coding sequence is TGCGCCAGCAGCGTGACAGGGAATGGCTACACCTTC.

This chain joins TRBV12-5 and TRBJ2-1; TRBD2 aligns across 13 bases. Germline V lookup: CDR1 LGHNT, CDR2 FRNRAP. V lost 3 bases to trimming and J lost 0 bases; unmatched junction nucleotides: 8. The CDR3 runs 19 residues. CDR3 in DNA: TGTGCTAGTGGTTTAGGGACTAGCGGGACCCTAAGCTCCTACAATGAGCAGTTCTTC. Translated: CASGLGTSGTLSSYNEQFF.

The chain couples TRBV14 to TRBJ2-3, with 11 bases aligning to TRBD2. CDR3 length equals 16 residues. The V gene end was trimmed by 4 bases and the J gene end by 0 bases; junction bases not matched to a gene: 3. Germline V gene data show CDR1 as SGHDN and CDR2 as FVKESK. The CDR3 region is CASSLGLAASTDTQYF. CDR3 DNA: TGTGCCAGCAGCCTGGGACTAGCGGCGAGCACAGATACGCAGTATTTT.

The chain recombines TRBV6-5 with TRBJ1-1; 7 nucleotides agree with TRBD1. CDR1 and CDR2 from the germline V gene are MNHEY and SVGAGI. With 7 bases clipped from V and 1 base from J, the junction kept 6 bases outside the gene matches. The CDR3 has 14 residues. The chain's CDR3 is CASTGTAANTEAFF. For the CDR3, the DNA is TGTGCCAGCACCGGGACAGCCGCGAACACTGAAGCTTTCTTT.

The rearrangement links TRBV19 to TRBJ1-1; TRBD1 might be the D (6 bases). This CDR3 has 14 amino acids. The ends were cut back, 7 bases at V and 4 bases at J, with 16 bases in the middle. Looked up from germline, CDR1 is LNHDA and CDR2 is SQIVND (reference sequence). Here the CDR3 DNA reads TGTGCCAGTACCACACTCAGGGGCTTCACTGAAGCTTTCTTT. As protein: CASTTLRGFTEAFF.

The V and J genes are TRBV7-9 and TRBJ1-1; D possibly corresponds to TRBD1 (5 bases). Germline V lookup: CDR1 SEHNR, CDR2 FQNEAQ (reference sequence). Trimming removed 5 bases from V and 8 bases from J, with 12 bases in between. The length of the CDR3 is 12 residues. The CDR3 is CASSRYTGEAFF. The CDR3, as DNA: TGTGCCAGCAGCCGATACACAGGCGAAGCTTTCTTT.

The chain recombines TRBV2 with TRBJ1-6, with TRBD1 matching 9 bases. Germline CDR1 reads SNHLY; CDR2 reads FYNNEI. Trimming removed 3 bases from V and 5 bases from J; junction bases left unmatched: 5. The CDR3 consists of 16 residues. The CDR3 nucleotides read TGTGCCAGCAGTGAGGACAGGGGCTCTAATAATTCACCCCTCCACTTT. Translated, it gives CASSEDRGSNNSPLHF.

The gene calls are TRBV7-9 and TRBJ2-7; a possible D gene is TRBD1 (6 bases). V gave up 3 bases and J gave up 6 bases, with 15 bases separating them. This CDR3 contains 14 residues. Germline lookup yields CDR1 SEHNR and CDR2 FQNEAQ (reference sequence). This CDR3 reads CASSFTGISGEQYF. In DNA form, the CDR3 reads TGTGCCAGCAGCTTCACAGGGATTTCAGGCGAGCAGTACTTC.

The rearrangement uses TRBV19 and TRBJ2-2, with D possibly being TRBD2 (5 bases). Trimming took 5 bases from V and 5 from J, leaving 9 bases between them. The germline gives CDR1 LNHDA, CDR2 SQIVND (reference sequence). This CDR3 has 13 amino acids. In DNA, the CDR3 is TGTGCCAGTAGTCCGAGGGTTACCGGGGAGCTGTTTTTT. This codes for CASSPRVTGELFF.

CDR3 DNA sequence: TGTGCCAGCAGCTTAGCGGGACAGGCAGTCAATGAGCAGTTCTTC. This translates into CASSLAGQAVNEQFF. J is TRBJ2-1 and V is TRBV7-2; TRBD1 aligns across 8 bases. Germline V gives CDR1 SGHTA, CDR2 FQGNSA. The CDR3 consists of 15 residues. With 0 bases clipped from V and 6 bases from J, the junction kept 4 bases outside the gene matches.